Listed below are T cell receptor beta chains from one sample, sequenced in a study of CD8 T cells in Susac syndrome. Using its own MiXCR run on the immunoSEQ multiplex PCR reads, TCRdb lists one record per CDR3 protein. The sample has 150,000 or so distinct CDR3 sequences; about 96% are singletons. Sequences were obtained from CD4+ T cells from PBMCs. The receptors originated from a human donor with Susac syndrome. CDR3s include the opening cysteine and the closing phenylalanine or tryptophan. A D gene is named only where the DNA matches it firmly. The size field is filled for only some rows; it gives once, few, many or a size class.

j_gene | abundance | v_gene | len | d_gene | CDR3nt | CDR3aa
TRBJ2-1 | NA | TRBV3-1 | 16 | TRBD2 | TGTGCCAGCAGCCAGGAAGCGGGAGAGCCCTTCAATGAGCAGTTCTTC | CASSQEAGEPFNEQFF
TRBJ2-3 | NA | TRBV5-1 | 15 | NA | TGCGCCAGCAGCTCATCGGGACCAGAAGTTGATACGCAGTATTTT | CASSSSGPEVDTQYF
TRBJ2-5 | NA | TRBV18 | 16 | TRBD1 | TGTGCCAGCTCACCACGGGGGACAGGGTACCAAGAGACCCAGTACTTC | CASSPRGTGYQETQYF
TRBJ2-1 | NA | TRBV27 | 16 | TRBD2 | TGTGCCAGCAGTATCCTTAGCGGGGGGAACTACAATGAGCAGTTCTTC | CASSILSGGNYNEQFF
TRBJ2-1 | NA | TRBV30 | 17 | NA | TGTGCCTGGGGGCGCGGTGCCGAGGGAAGCTCCTACAATGAGCAGTTCTTC | CAWGRGAEGSSYNEQFF
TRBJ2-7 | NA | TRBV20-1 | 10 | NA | TGCAGTGCTAGGCTACCCGAGCAGTACTTC | CSARLPEQYF
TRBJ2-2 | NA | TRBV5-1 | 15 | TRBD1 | TGCGCCAGCAGCCCGGGACAGGAGATGACCGGGGAGCTGTTTTTT | CASSPGQEMTGELFF
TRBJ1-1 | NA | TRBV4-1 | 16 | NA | TGCGCCAGCAGCCAAGACTCGGGACGGGGAAACACTGAAGCTTTCTTT | CASSQDSGRGNTEAFF
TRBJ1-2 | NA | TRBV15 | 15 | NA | TGTGCCACCAGCAGAGATAGATTAGGGAACTATGGCTACACCTTC | CATSRDRLGNYGYTF
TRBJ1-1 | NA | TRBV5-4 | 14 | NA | TGTGCCAGCAGCGAAGGGGAAGGGACGCCTGAAGCTTTCTTT | CASSEGEGTPEAFF
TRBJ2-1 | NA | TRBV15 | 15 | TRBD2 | TGTGCCACCAGCCCAGGACTAGCGGGAACGAATGAGCAGTTCTTC | CATSPGLAGTNEQFF
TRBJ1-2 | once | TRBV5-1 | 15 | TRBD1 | TGCGCCAGCAGCTTGGCCGGGACAGGCCCGTCTGGCTACACCTTC | CASSLAGTGPSGYTF
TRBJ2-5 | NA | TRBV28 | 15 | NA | TGTGCCAGCAGTGCCTCTAGCGTAGGCGGGGAGACCCAGTACTTC | CASSASSVGGETQYF
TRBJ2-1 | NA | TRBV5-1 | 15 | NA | TGCGCCAGCAGCCCGGTACAGGGAACCTACAATGAGCAGTTCTTC | CASSPVQGTYNEQFF
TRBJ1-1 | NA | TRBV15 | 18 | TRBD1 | TGTGCCACCAGCAGGACCGGACAGGGGGCGTTGCTGGGCACTGAAGCTTTCTTT | CATSRTGQGALLGTEAFF
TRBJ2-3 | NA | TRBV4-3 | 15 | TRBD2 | TGCGCCAGCAGCCCGGAGACTAGCGGGGGGCTTACGCAGTATTTT | CASSPETSGGLTQYF
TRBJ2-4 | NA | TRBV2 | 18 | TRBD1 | TGTGCCAGCAGCCCCGGGACAGGGGGCTTCCCACGCCGAAACATTCAGTACTTC | CASSPGTGGFPRRNIQYF
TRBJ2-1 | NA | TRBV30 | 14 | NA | TGTGCCTGGACCAACGGGGCGTTTCACAATGAGCAGTTCTTC | CAWTNGAFHNEQFF
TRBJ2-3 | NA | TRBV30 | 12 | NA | TGTGCCTGGAGTGAAAGCACAGATACGCAGTATTTT | CAWSESTDTQYF
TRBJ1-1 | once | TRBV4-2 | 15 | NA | TGTGCCAGCAGCCAAGTAGGGAATGCTGACACTGAAGCTTTCTTT | CASSQVGNADTEAFF
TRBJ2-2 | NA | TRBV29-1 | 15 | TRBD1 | TGCAGCGTTGACTCCGGGACAGGGCGCACCGGGGAGCTGTTTTTT | CSVDSGTGRTGELFF
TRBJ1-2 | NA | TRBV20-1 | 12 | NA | TGCAGTGCTAGAGATCCTGATGGCGGCTACACCTTC | CSARDPDGGYTF
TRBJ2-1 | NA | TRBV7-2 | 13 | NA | TGTGCCAGCAGCTTAATGCAAAGGCGCGAGCAGTTCTTC | CASSLMQRREQFF
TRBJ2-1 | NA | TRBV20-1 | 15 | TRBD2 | TGCAGTGCTAGAGCCACTAGCGGGAGGCCCCTTGAGCAGTTCTTC | CSARATSGRPLEQFF
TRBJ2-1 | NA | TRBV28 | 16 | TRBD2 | TGTGCCAGCAGTTTTGGGACTAGCGGGATGTACAATGAGCAGTTCTTC | CASSFGTSGMYNEQFF
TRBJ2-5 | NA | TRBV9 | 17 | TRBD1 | TGTGCCAGCAGCGTAGACCCCCCAGGGGGCGTGGAAGAGACCCAGTACTTC | CASSVDPPGGVEETQYF
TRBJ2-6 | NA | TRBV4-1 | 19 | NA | TGCGCCAGCAGCCAAGATCTAGGGGGGGGCTTCTCTGGGGCCAACGTCCTGACTTTC | CASSQDLGGGFSGANVLTF
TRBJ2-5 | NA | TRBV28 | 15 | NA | TGTGCCAGCAGTTCGCAGGGACTTTACCAAGAGACCCAGTACTTC | CASSSQGLYQETQYF
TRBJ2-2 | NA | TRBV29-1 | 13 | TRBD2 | TGCAGCGCGCGGGGGGGCTTCACCGGGGAGCTGTTTTTT | CSARGGFTGELFF
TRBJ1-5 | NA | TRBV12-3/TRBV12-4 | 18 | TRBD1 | TGTGCCAGCAGTCCGGGGACAGCCATCCTCCATAGCAATCAGCCCCAGCATTTT | CASSPGTAILHSNQPQHF
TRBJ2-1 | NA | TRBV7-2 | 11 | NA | TGTGCCAGCAGCTTAAAATACGAGCAGTTCTTC | CASSLKYEQFF
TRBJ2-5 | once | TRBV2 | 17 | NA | TGTGCCAGCAGTGTTCTTCAGGGTAGCGGCTTCCAAGAGACCCAGTACTTC | CASSVLQGSGFQETQYF
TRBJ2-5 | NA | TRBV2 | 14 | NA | TGTGCCAGCAGTGATATGGACTCCTTAAAGACCCAGTACTTC | CASSDMDSLKTQYF
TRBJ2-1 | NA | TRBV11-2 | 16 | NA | TGTGCCAGCAGCCACCGGCTAGCGAAGACCTACAATGAGCAGTTCTTC | CASSHRLAKTYNEQFF
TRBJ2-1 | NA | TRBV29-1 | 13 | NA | TGCAGCGTTGCCGGCAGGCCCGACAATGAGCAGTTCTTC | CSVAGRPDNEQFF
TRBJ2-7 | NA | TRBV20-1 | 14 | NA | TGCAGTGCTAGAGATCAGCTCTTACCGGGACTCATACCCTTC | CSARDQLLPGLIPF
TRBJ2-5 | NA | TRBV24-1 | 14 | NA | TGTGCCACCAGCAGGGGACAAGGTCAAGAGACCCAGTACTTC | CATSRGQGQETQYF
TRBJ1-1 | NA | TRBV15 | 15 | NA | TGTGCCACCAGCAGAGATCGGGCAAGGGGGACTGAAGCTTTCTTT | CATSRDRARGTEAFF
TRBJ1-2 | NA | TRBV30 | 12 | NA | TGTGCCTGGATTTCGGGGAACTATGGCTACACCTTC | CAWISGNYGYTF
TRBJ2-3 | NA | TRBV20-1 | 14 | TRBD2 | TGCAGTGCCGCCCGGGGGGGCGTCACAGATACGCAGTATTTT | CSAARGGVTDTQYF
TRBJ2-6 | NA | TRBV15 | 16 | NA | TGTGCCACCAGCAGAGATAGTGGGGCCGGGGCCAACGTCCTGACTTTC | CATSRDSGAGANVLTF
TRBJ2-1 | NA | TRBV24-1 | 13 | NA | TGTGCCACCGCTCGGGGCTCCTACAATGAGCAGTTCTTC | CATARGSYNEQFF
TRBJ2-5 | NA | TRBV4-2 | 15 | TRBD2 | TGTGCCAGCAGCCAGGTAGCGGGGCACCAAGAGACCCAGTACTTC | CASSQVAGHQETQYF
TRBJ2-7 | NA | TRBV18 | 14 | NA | TGTGCCAGCTCACTGCCGGGCACCCGGGGCGAGCAGTACTTC | CASSLPGTRGEQYF
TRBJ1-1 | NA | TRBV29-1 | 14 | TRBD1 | TGCAGCGCTACACCCCCGACAGGGGACACTGAAGCTTTCTTT | CSATPPTGDTEAFF
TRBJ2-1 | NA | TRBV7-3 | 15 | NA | TGTGCCAGCAGCTTAACTGAAGCCTCCTACAATGAGCAGTTCTTC | CASSLTEASYNEQFF
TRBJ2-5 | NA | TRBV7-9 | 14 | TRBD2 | TGTGCCAGCAGCTTACTGACGGGGGGAGAGACCCAGTACTTC | CASSLLTGGETQYF
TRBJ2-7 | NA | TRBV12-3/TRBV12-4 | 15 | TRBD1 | TGTGCCAGCAGTTTATGGGGACAGTCGTTCGACGAGCAGTACTTC | CASSLWGQSFDEQYF
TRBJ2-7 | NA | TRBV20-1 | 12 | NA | TGCAGTGCTAGGAGAGGCATCCACGAGCAGTACTTC | CSARRGIHEQYF
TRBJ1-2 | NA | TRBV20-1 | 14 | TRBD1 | TGCAGTGCTGGGGACAGGGGGCGGGGGTATGGCTACACCTTC | CSAGDRGRGYGYTF
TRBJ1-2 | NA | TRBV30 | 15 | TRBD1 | TGTGCCTGGAGGCTAATGGACAGGGCTGGATATGGCTACACCTTC | CAWRLMDRAGYGYTF
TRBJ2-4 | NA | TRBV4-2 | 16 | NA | TGTGCCAGCATATGGGTGGGGCGTCTAGCCAAAAACATTCAGTACTTC | CASIWVGRLAKNIQYF
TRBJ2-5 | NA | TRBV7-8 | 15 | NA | TGTGCCAGCAGCTTAGCGGGGTCCCTCCAAGAGACCCAGTACTTC | CASSLAGSLQETQYF